This T cell receptor (beta chain) was captured in a study of cytomegalovirus exposure and HLA in healthy donors. The data were produced by immunoSEQ multiplex PCR, yet TCRdb's version contains in-frame clones alone and is incomplete. The sample lists under 250,000 clones, 85% to 90% occurring once. V lost 6 bases and J lost 2, with 10 bases in between. The CDR3 is made up of 13 amino acids. From germline, CDR1 is MNHNS and CDR2 SASEGT. The TCR comes from a man between 18 and 35 years old in good health and CMV-seronegative. Sequencing input: PBMCs. This chain links TRBV6-1 with TRBJ1-2, with D possibly matching TRBD1 (6 bases). The CDR3 loop is CASSRDTNYGYTF. For the CDR3, the DNA is TGTGCCAGCAGCCGGGACACCAACTATGGCTACACCTTC.